These 25 T cell receptor beta chains came from one sample sequenced in a study of shared clonotypes between healthy human individuals. TCRdb keeps only in-frame clones here, not all; method: immunoSEQ multiplex PCR. This table holds about 1 million clones, more than 75% found once. The sequencing input was memory CD4+ T cells from PBMCs. This sample's subset: CD45RA-negative fraction. These receptors all stem from a man younger than 30 in good health. Some clones in this sample may be carry-over from other donors' samples.

The sample holds one count of this clone. The rearrangement links TRBV5-1 to TRBJ2-5; D perhaps matches TRBD1 (6 bases). The ends were cut back, 4 bases at V and 6 bases at J, with 13 bases in the middle. The V gene's germline CDR1 is SGHRS and CDR2 YFSETQ. The CDR3 length is 13 residues. CDR3 in amino acids: CASSQQGGQTQYF. The CDR3 DNA reads as TGCGCCAGCAGCCAACAGGGTGGGCAGACCCAGTACTTC.

The chain joins TRBV28 to TRBJ2-5; perhaps TRBD1 as D (7 bases). Trimming took 6 bases from V and 5 from J, leaving 10 bases between them. Germline V gives CDR1 MDHEN, CDR2 SYDVKM. The CDR3 length is 12 residues. The CDR3 DNA follows: TGTGCCAGCAGACAGGGGAGGGAGACCCAGTACTTC. This codes for CASRQGRETQYF.

This clone was recorded once. The chain joins TRBV9 to TRBJ2-3; D uncertain. Germline V gene lookup returns CDR1 SGDLS and CDR2 YYNGEE. The CDR3 has 14 residues. V was pared by 5 bases and J by 2 bases, with 12 bases between. The CDR3 protein is CASRGSRTTDTQYF. CDR3 DNA sequence: TGTGCCAGCAGAGGCTCTAGAACCACAGATACGCAGTATTTT. Variable domain in full (rest from reference TRBV9 and TRBJ2-3): DSGVTQTPKHLITATGQRVTLRCSPRSGDLSVYWYQQSLDQGLQFLIQYYNGEERAKGNILERFSAQQFPDLHSELNLSSLELGDSALYFCASRGSRTTDTQYFGPGTRLTVL.

This rearrangement joins TRBV5-5 to TRBJ1-5; no clear D gene. CDR1 is SGHKS, CDR2 YYEKEE, per germline (reference sequence). This CDR3 spans 15 amino acids. The V and J ends lost 4 bases and 0 bases respectively, with 11 bases between them. The CDR3 reads CASSKTGISNQPQHF. The CDR3 DNA sequence: TGTGCCAGCAGCAAGACCGGGATTAGCAATCAGCCCCAGCATTTT.

V gene TRBV5-1 combines with J gene TRBJ2-3, with 8 bases identical to TRBD1. Germline V gives CDR1 SGHRS, CDR2 YFSETQ. The length of the CDR3 is 14 residues. V lost 6 bases to trimming and J lost 2 bases; unmatched junction nucleotides: 5. The CDR3 is CASTDRGPTDTQYF. CDR3 DNA: TGCGCCAGCACTGACAGGGGTCCCACAGATACGCAGTATTTT.

This clone has a single count. The chain recombines TRBV6-6 with TRBJ2-7; D is unclear. The CDR3 totals 14 residues. Trimming removed 0 bases at V and 5 bases at J, with 11 bases between. CDR1 is MNHNY and CDR2 is SVGAGI in the germline V gene (reference sequence). The DNA for the CDR3 is TGTGCCAGCAGTTACTCATCGGGTACTCACGAGCAGTACTTC. This sequence encodes CASSYSSGTHEQYF.

V is TRBV5-4 and J is TRBJ2-5; maybe TRBD1 (6 bases). Germline CDR1 and CDR2: SGHNT and YYREEE (reference sequence). The CDR3 extends over 13 amino acids. V shed 3 bases and J shed 2 bases, with 8 bases lying between them. CDR3 DNA: TGTGCCAGCAGCTCCGGGACACAAGAGACCCAGTACTTC. Amino acid sequence: CASSSGTQETQYF.

This chain uses TRBV18 with TRBJ2-3; weak D call: TRBD2 (6 bases). Deletions cut 1 base from V and 0 bases from J, with 11 bases between. The CDR3 sequence is 16 residues long. Germline V lookup: CDR1 KGHSH, CDR2 LQKENI. The CDR3 bases are TGTGCCAGCTCACCACGGACTATTTCTAGCACAGATACGCAGTATTTT. Translation: CASSPRTISSTDTQYF.

V gene TRBV5-6 combines with J gene TRBJ2-7; either TRBD1 or TRBD2 may fit D (6 bases each). Trimming stripped 5 bases from V and 2 bases from J, with 14 bases between. Germline loops: CDR1 SGHDT, CDR2 YYEEEE. The CDR3 extends over 14 amino acids. As DNA, the CDR3 is TGTGCCAGCAGTAGAGGGGGGAACCCCTACGAGCAGTACTTC. Translated, it gives CASSRGGNPYEQYF.

This clone turned up a few times. V gene TRBV7-2 combines with J gene TRBJ1-2; possible D gene TRBD1, 5 bases. CDR3 size: 18 residues. Germline assignment: CDR1 SGHTA and CDR2 FQGNSA. V was clipped by 4 bases and J by 6 bases, with 27 bases between them. The CDR3 DNA sequence: TGTGCCAGCAGCTCGCTAGGAATCGGACCCCGAAAGGGGAATGGCTACACCTTC. It specifies CASSSLGIGPRKGNGYTF.

The V gene is TRBV4-2, the J gene TRBJ2-7, with TRBD2 identical over 11 bases. Per the germline V gene, CDR1 is LGHNA and CDR2 is YNFKEQ. J was trimmed by 2 bases and V by 2 bases; bases with no gene match: 8. The CDR3 has 17 residues. CDR3 amino acids: CASSQPASGRYAYEQYF. CDR3 DNA sequence: TGTGCCAGCAGCCAACCTGCTAGCGGGAGGTACGCCTACGAGCAGTACTTC.

The rearrangement joins TRBV7-9 to TRBJ2-1, with D maybe TRBD2 (5 bases). V lost 5 bases, J lost 1 base, and 15 bases lay in between. In germline, CDR1 is SEHNR, CDR2 FQNEAQ (reference sequence). This CDR3 region has 16 residues. As DNA, the CDR3 is TGTGCCAGCAGCGTGCAGCGGTCTTTGTCCTACAATGAGCAGTTCTTC. Translating it yields CASSVQRSLSYNEQFF.

The table lists this clone with a count of one. In DNA form, the CDR3 reads TGCGCCAGCAGCTTGGAATCGTCCACAGATACGCAGTATTTT. It translates to CASSLESSTDTQYF. The chain employs TRBV5-1 and TRBJ2-3; D ambiguous. With 0 bases removed from V and 2 bases from J, the gap between germline ends came to 7 bases. Germline CDR1 is SGHRS and CDR2 is YFSETQ. The CDR3 has 14 residues.

The gene calls are TRBV7-6 and TRBJ2-7; 12 bases agree with TRBD2. Germline V CDR1 and CDR2: SGHVS, FNYEAQ. This CDR3 is 15 amino acids long. Trimming cost V 2 bases and J 6 bases; bases outside gene matches: 5. As DNA, the CDR3 is TGTGCCAGCAGCTTACTAGCGGGAGGGCCAGGCGAGCAGTACTTC. Its translation: CASSLLAGGPGEQYF.

The V and J genes are TRBV7-9 and TRBJ2-1; TRBD1 aligns across 8 bases. Germline V gene lookup returns CDR1 SEHNR and CDR2 FQNEAQ (reference sequence). V lost 6 bases, J lost 2 bases, and 3 bases stayed unmatched. There are 14 residues in the CDR3. DNA of the CDR3: TGTGCCAGCAGAAGGGGACAGGCCTACAATGAGCAGTTCTTC. Translation: CASRRGQAYNEQFF.

The chain has TRBV5-1 and TRBJ2-7, with no clear D. Trimming removed 4 bases from V and 1 base from J, with 15 bases in between. The CDR3 consists of 15 residues. CDR1 SGHRS and CDR2 YFSETQ come from the germline V gene. This CDR3 reads CASSPGADLSYEQYF. Here the CDR3 DNA reads TGCGCCAGCAGCCCCGGCGCAGACCTTTCCTACGAGCAGTACTTC.

The chain links TRBV6-5 to TRBJ1-2; D is unresolved. Per germline, CDR1 MNHEY and CDR2 SVGAGI. The CDR3 sequence is 10 residues long. Trimming stripped 10 bases from V and 2 bases from J, with 5 bases between. The CDR3 DNA follows: TGTGCCACCCGAAACTATGGCTACACCTTC. Amino acid sequence: CATRNYGYTF.

This clone was seen a single time. The rearrangement links TRBV28 to TRBJ1-1, with 7 nucleotides matching TRBD1. Germline V gives CDR1 MDHEN, CDR2 SYDVKM. The CDR3 is 14 amino acids. V shed 6 bases, J shed 3 bases, and the junction held 7 bases outside the gene matches. CDR3 nucleotide sequence: TGTGCCAGCAGCCCCCGGACAGGCCACACTGAAGCTTTCTTT. It codes for CASSPRTGHTEAFF.

Remarks on this clone: This CDR3 is also generated by other DNA sequences in the sample. V usage is TRBV29-1 and J usage is TRBJ2-5; D ambiguous. The V gene's germline CDR1 is SQVTM and CDR2 ANQGSEA. V was pared by 4 bases and J by 2 bases, with 2 bases between. The CDR3 is 10 amino acids. CDR3 residues: CSVGQETQYF. The CDR3, as DNA: TGCAGCGTTGGGCAAGAGACCCAGTACTTC.

This clone occurred many times. This sequence joins TRBV11-3 and TRBJ2-2, with D perhaps matching TRBD2 (6 bases). Germline V gene lookup returns CDR1 SGHNT and CDR2 YENEEA. The length of the CDR3 is 16 residues. V shed 7 bases and J shed 6 bases, with 21 bases lying between them. The CDR3 DNA reads TGTGCCAGCACTCTAAGCCTTAGCGGAGAGGCCGGGGAGCTGTTTTTT. It specifies CASTLSLSGEAGELFF.

This clone has just a few counts. This likely came from a read error, as a far larger clone is one base away. This chain joins TRBV7-9 and TRBJ2-5, with a tentative D call TRBD1 (6 bases). The CDR3 extends over 13 amino acids. In germline, CDR1 is SEHNR, CDR2 FQNEAQ (reference sequence). V was trimmed by 5 bases and J by 1 base, leaving 8 bases between them. The CDR3 nucleotides are TGTGCCAGCAGCCGACAGGTCCAAGAGACCCAGTACTTC. Translation gives CASSRQVQETQYF.

The J gene is TRBJ2-7, the V gene TRBV5-1, with TRBD1 matching over 9 bases. V lost 1 base, J lost 5 bases, and 7 bases stayed unmatched. Germline CDR1 SGHRS, CDR2 YFSETQ. This CDR3 comprises 15 residues. As DNA, the CDR3 is TGCGCCAGCAGCTTGTTGGGGACAGGGCTCAACGAGCAGTACTTC. Translation gives CASSLLGTGLNEQYF.

The chain has TRBV9 and TRBJ2-2, with D perhaps TRBD1 or TRBD2 (5 bases each). Per the germline V gene, CDR1 is SGDLS and CDR2 is YYNGEE. The ends were cut back, 0 bases at V and 0 bases at J, with 12 bases in the middle. This CDR3 region has 17 residues. The CDR3 reads CASSVEKGPSNTGELFF. The CDR3 nucleotides read TGTGCCAGCAGCGTAGAGAAGGGACCCTCGAACACCGGGGAGCTGTTTTTT.

This chain uses TRBV4-3 with TRBJ1-1; no firm D call. In germline, CDR1 is LGHNA, CDR2 YSLEER. The CDR3 spans 15 residues. The germline V and J ends were trimmed by 4 bases and 5 bases, with 17 bases remaining between them. CDR3 sequence reads: CASSRTWTGGTEAFF. In DNA form, the CDR3 reads TGCGCCAGCAGCCGAACCTGGACCGGAGGTACTGAAGCTTTCTTT.

Here the CDR3 DNA reads TGTGCCACCAGCACCAGACAGGGAGGGAGGGAAAAACTGTTTTTT. This sequence encodes CATSTRQGGREKLFF. The rearrangement joins TRBV15 to TRBJ1-4, with TRBD1 matching 7 bases. The CDR3 has 15 amino acids. Trimming took 4 bases from V and 8 from J; bases not matched to a gene: 10. Germline assignment: CDR1 LNHNV and CDR2 YYDKDF (reference sequence).